The 32 T cell receptor beta chains listed next were all sequenced from one sample in a study of cytomegalovirus exposure and HLA in healthy donors. The PCR employed 60 Vbeta primers together with 13 Jbeta primers. Some clones are missing from TCRdb's copy, which holds only in-frame ones; the method was immunoSEQ multiplex PCR. This sample contains some 75,000 clones. Sequencing was performed on PBMCs. Receptors were obtained from a boy aged 5-17 years in good health and CMV-seronegative.

The chain couples TRBV5-1 to TRBJ1-2; a possible D gene is TRBD1 (5 bases). The V gene lost 0 bases and the J gene lost 5 bases, with 11 bases spanning the gap. CDR1 and CDR2 from the germline V gene are SGHRS and YFSETQ. The CDR3 covers 14 residues. CDR3: CASSLEVRVYGYTF. The CDR3 DNA reads as TGCGCCAGCAGCTTGGAAGTCAGGGTGTATGGCTACACCTTC.

This chain uses TRBV18 with TRBJ2-7; 11 nucleotides agree with TRBD2. CDR3 length: 16 amino acids. The germline gives CDR1 KGHSH, CDR2 LQKENI. Trimming at V came to 4 bases and at J to 3 bases, leaving 8 bases not matched to a gene. This CDR3 reads CASSQKLAGVYYEQYF. The CDR3 DNA follows: TGTGCCAGCTCACAGAAACTAGCGGGAGTGTACTACGAGCAGTACTTC.

V usage is TRBV5-1 and J usage is TRBJ1-3; 9 bases agree with TRBD1. Germline V gene data show CDR1 as SGHRS and CDR2 as YFSETQ. J gave up 0 bases and V 4 bases, and 8 bases lay outside the gene matches. CDR3 length: 17 residues. CDR3 sequence reads: CASSPGQGTHSGNTIYF. The CDR3 DNA reads as TGCGCCAGCAGCCCGGGACAGGGAACCCACTCTGGAAACACCATATATTTT.

J is TRBJ1-6 and V is TRBV15; the D is unclear. CDR1 is LNHNV, CDR2 YYDKDF, per germline (reference sequence). The CDR3 sequence is 12 residues long. Trimming cost V 0 bases and J 10 bases, with 4 bases left between them. The CDR3 region is CATSRDSSPLHF. The CDR3 nucleotides read TGTGCCACCAGCAGAGACTCGTCACCCCTCCACTTT.

V gene TRBV7-7 combines with J gene TRBJ2-1; 12 bases are shared with TRBD2. The CDR3 is 15 residues long. Germline V gives CDR1 SSHAT, CDR2 FNYEAQ (reference sequence). V was pared by 5 bases and J by 9 bases, with 8 bases of the junction left unmatched. This chain's CDR3 is CASSRTSGTQGEQFF. In nucleotides, the CDR3 is TGTGCCAGCAGCCGGACTAGCGGGACACAGGGTGAGCAGTTCTTC.

This rearrangement joins TRBV11-2 to TRBJ2-1; no definite D call. Between the trimmed V and J ends, which lost 0 bases and 7 bases, there was a span of 10 bases. CDR3 length: 14 amino acids. CDR1 and CDR2 from the germline V gene are SGHAT and FQNNGV. As DNA, the CDR3 is TGTGCCAGCAGCTTAGAGGTAGAGATAAATGAGCAGTTCTTC. Protein: CASSLEVEINEQFF.

Here the CDR3 DNA reads TGCGCCAGCAGCCAAGACTTTCCAGGGACAGGGGTATTAGGCGAGCAGTACTTC. Translated: CASSQDFPGTGVLGEQYF. The chain recombines TRBV4-1 with TRBJ2-7, with TRBD1 identical over 10 bases. From germline, CDR1 is MGHRA and CDR2 YSYEKL. The CDR3 extends over 18 amino acids. The V and J ends lost 0 bases and 6 bases, in that order; junction bases with no gene match: 14.

This chain joins TRBV11-2 and TRBJ1-2; 9 bases map to TRBD1. V shed 5 bases, J shed 6 bases, and the junction held 7 bases outside the gene matches. This CDR3 is 14 amino acids long. Germline V gene sequence: CDR1 SGHAT, CDR2 FQNNGV. The CDR3: CASSPWDRDDGYTF. CDR3 DNA: TGTGCCAGCAGCCCATGGGACAGGGACGATGGCTACACCTTC.

The rearrangement uses TRBV6-1 and TRBJ2-6; D gene ambiguous. Germline-derived CDR1 and CDR2 are MNHNS and SASEGT. The CDR3 extends over 15 amino acids. Trimming shortened V by 1 base and J by 0 bases, and 4 bases separated the two germline ends. CDR3 DNA: TGTGCCAGCAGTGAAGACAGCTCTGGGGCCAACGTCCTGACTTTC. Protein: CASSEDSSGANVLTF.

V usage is TRBV7-8 and J usage is TRBJ1-5; D not certain. The CDR3 loop spans 14 amino acids. Between the trimmed V and J ends, which lost 3 bases and 0 bases, there was a span of 6 bases. Germline-derived CDR1 and CDR2 are SGHVS and FQNEAQ. The DNA of the CDR3 is TGTGCCAGCAGCTTCAGGAATAGCAATCAGCCCCAGCATTTT. This gives the protein CASSFRNSNQPQHF.

The genes are TRBV25-1 and TRBJ1-5; 8 nucleotides line up with TRBD1. The CDR3 is 13 amino acids. Losses at the gene ends were 6 bases for V and 9 bases for J; bases not matched to a gene: 7. Germline V lookup: CDR1 MGHDK, CDR2 SYGVNS. CDR3 DNA: TGTGCCAGCAGCCGATCCGGGACAGGGCCCCAGCATTTT. Amino acids: CASSRSGTGPQHF.

The J gene is TRBJ1-1, the V gene TRBV4-1, with 8 bases fitting TRBD1. The CDR3 spans 16 residues. V lost 3 bases and J lost 1; bases outside the gene matches: 7. From germline, CDR1 is MGHRA and CDR2 YSYEKL. CDR3 DNA sequence: TGCGCCAGCAGCCAGACTCAGGGGGCGGGGAACACTGAAGCTTTCTTT. Translated: CASSQTQGAGNTEAFF.

The J gene is TRBJ1-1, the V gene TRBV29-1; 9 nucleotides align to TRBD1. The germline gives CDR1 SQVTM, CDR2 ANQGSEA. After removal of 4 bases from V and 1 base from J, the junction contained 10 bases not matched to a gene. CDR3 length: 16 amino acids. The CDR3 is CSVAFSVGQGNTEAFF. The CDR3 DNA reads as TGCAGCGTTGCATTCTCCGTGGGACAGGGGAACACTGAAGCTTTCTTT.

V is TRBV4-1 and J is TRBJ2-7, with D unclear. CDR3 length: 13 residues. Germline CDR1 MGHRA, CDR2 YSYEKL. V lost 1 base to trimming and J lost 4 bases, with 8 bases between them. CDR3 DNA sequence: TGCGCCAGCAGCCAAGGGTCGAGTTACGAGCAGTACTTC. Translating gives CASSQGSSYEQYF.

This chain links TRBV27 with TRBJ1-2; perhaps TRBD1 as D (5 bases). Germline values: CDR1 MNHEY, CDR2 SMNVEV (reference sequence). The CDR3 runs to 15 residues. The germline V and J ends were trimmed by 2 bases and 5 bases, with 15 bases remaining between them. CDR3 region: CASSLTPREGYGYTF. The CDR3 coding sequence is TGTGCCAGCAGTTTAACCCCGAGGGAGGGGTATGGCTACACCTTC.

The V gene is TRBV5-1, the J gene TRBJ1-1; D call uncertain. Germline lookup yields CDR1 SGHRS and CDR2 YFSETQ. The CDR3 extends over 13 amino acids. Trimming cost V 0 bases and J 4 bases, with 7 bases left between them. The CDR3, as DNA: TGCGCCAGCAGCTTGGAGGGAGCCACTGAAGCTTTCTTT. Its protein product is CASSLEGATEAFF.

The chain employs TRBV5-5 and TRBJ1-2; weak D call: TRBD1 (6 bases). Germline V gene data show CDR1 as SGHKS and CDR2 as YYEKEE (reference sequence). This CDR3 has 13 residues. Between the trimmed V and J ends, which lost 0 bases and 8 bases, there was a span of 11 bases. CDR3 region: CASSLGGGSGYTF. CDR3 DNA sequence: TGTGCCAGCAGCTTGGGAGGGGGAAGCGGCTACACCTTC.

The V gene is TRBV5-6, the J gene TRBJ2-7, with TRBD2 matching over 7 bases. The CDR3 runs 15 residues. The V gene's germline CDR1 is SGHDT and CDR2 YYEEEE. The ends lost 5 bases at V and 0 bases at J; junction bases unmatched: 8. The CDR3 DNA reads as TGTGCCAGCAGGCCGGGGGGTTATAGCTCCTACGAGCAGTACTTC. Its protein is CASRPGGYSSYEQYF. Together with reference TRBV5-6 and TRBJ2-7, the CDR3 gives the full variable domain: DAGVTQSPTHLIKTRGQQVTLRCSPKSGHDTVSWYQQALGQGPQFIFQYYEEEERQRGNFPDRFSGHQFPNYSSELNVNALLLGDSALYLCASRPGGYSSYEQYFGPGTRLTVT.

Written as DNA, the CDR3 is TGTGCCTGGATCCCCGACAGGGTTCAATCTTGGGTGAACACTGAAGCTTTCTTT. Its protein is CAWIPDRVQSWVNTEAFF. The chain is built from TRBV30 and TRBJ1-1, with 7 bases identical to TRBD1. Unmatched junction bases numbered 17, after V lost 4 bases and J lost 0 bases. Germline V gene sequence: CDR1 GTSNPN, CDR2 SVGIG (reference sequence). There are 18 residues in the CDR3.

V usage is TRBV25-1 and J usage is TRBJ1-2, with D uncertain. The CDR3 runs to 13 residues. V was shortened by 3 bases and J by 8 bases, with 13 bases between the two germline ends. Germline CDR1 reads MGHDK; CDR2 reads SYGVNS. The CDR3 coding sequence is TGTGCCAGCAGTGACATCCCCCTAGACGGCTACACCTTC. Protein product: CASSDIPLDGYTF.

The rearrangement joins TRBV1 to TRBJ1-5; TRBD1 is the table's D call and was not checked against the DNA. TRBV1 represents a pseudogene. There are 15 residues in the CDR3. CDR3 loop: CTSSPGTAMDQPQHF. In DNA form, the CDR3 reads TGCACCAGCAGCCCCGGGACAGCTATGGATCAGCCCCAGCATTTT.

The chain links TRBV2 to TRBJ1-2; 7 bases map to TRBD1. Germline CDR1 and CDR2: SNHLY and FYNNEI. Trimming removed 2 bases from V and 2 bases from J; junction bases left unmatched: 8. This CDR3 spans 16 amino acids. Written as DNA, the CDR3 is TGTGCCAGCAGTGAACTAGCTAGGGGGCCGAACTATGGCTACACCTTC. Amino acids: CASSELARGPNYGYTF.

The chain links TRBV5-5 to TRBJ1-1; no definite D call. Germline V lookup: CDR1 SGHKS, CDR2 YYEKEE (reference sequence). V lost 1 base and J lost 1, with 11 bases in between. This CDR3 region has 15 residues. The chain's CDR3 is CASSLTRRENTEAFF. In DNA, the CDR3 is TGTGCCAGCAGCTTGACAAGGAGAGAGAACACTGAAGCTTTCTTT.

The chain joins TRBV6-5 to TRBJ2-7; maybe TRBD2 (6 bases). With 4 bases removed from V and 2 bases from J, the gap between germline ends came to 18 bases. CDR1 and CDR2 (germline): MNHEY, SVGAGI. The CDR3 is 16 amino acids. This chain's CDR3 is CASSLTPGLKTYEQYF. Written as DNA, the CDR3 is TGTGCCAGCAGTTTAACTCCGGGACTCAAGACCTACGAGCAGTACTTC.

The genes are TRBV27 and TRBJ2-1; 8 nucleotides match TRBD1. Losses at the gene ends were 7 bases for V and 4 bases for J; bases not matched to a gene: 9. There are 15 residues in the CDR3. Germline values: CDR1 MNHEY, CDR2 SMNVEV (reference sequence). The chain's CDR3 is CASTSGTGLYNEQFF. The CDR3 DNA reads TGTGCCAGCACCTCGGGGACAGGACTATACAATGAGCAGTTCTTC.

This rearrangement joins TRBV18 to TRBJ1-1; the D gene is possibly TRBD1 (6 bases). The CDR3 totals 14 residues. Germline assignment: CDR1 KGHSH and CDR2 LQKENI. V gave up 2 bases and J gave up 4 bases, with 11 bases separating them. DNA for the CDR3: TGTGCCAGCTCACCAAAAAGGGGGGGCACTGAAGCTTTCTTT. This sequence encodes CASSPKRGGTEAFF.

This chain connects TRBV6-6 to TRBJ1-2; a possible D gene is TRBD1 (5 bases). V lost 6 bases, J lost 4 bases, and 12 bases lay in between. In germline, CDR1 is MNHNY, CDR2 SVGAGI (reference sequence). The CDR3 is made up of 13 amino acids. The CDR3: CASSLGASYGYTF. CDR3 coding DNA: TGTGCCAGCAGCCTTGGGGCATCCTATGGCTACACCTTC.

This clone shows up as medium-sized by frequency. The chain uses TRBV4-3 and TRBJ2-3; 7 nucleotides align to TRBD2. The CDR3 has 16 residues. The V segment lost 1 base and the J segment 5 bases; nucleotides outside the gene matches: 9. CDR1 is LGHNA and CDR2 is YSLEER in the germline V gene. CDR3 region: CASSQGPGEGKDTQYF. In DNA, the CDR3 is TGCGCCAGCAGCCAAGGGCCGGGGGAGGGCAAAGATACGCAGTATTTT.

The chain carries TRBV5-1 and TRBJ2-5; TRBD2 is a possible D gene (7 bases). Germline CDR1 is SGHRS and CDR2 is YFSETQ. V lost 0 bases, J lost 2 bases, and 11 bases lay in between. The CDR3 runs to 15 residues. CDR3 protein: CASSLVGGLQETQYF. CDR3 coding DNA: TGCGCCAGCAGCTTGGTGGGGGGGCTACAAGAGACCCAGTACTTC.

This chain connects TRBV6-5 to TRBJ2-7; D remains ambiguous. V gave up 0 bases and J gave up 3 bases, with 6 bases separating them. Germline V lookup: CDR1 MNHEY, CDR2 SVGAGI. This CDR3 contains 13 residues. The CDR3, as DNA: TGTGCCAGCAGTTACTCGGGCAGCTACGAGCAGTACTTC. Translation gives CASSYSGSYEQYF.

V gene TRBV19 combines with J gene TRBJ2-7, with 9 nucleotides matching TRBD1. V shed 3 bases and J 2 bases; nucleotides not matched to a gene: 11. The CDR3 extends over 17 amino acids. The germline CDR1 and CDR2 sequences are LNHDA and SQIVND (reference sequence). The CDR3 DNA follows: TGTGCCAGTAGTATCAGGGGTTGGGGACAGGGTGCCTACGAGCAGTACTTC. Translated: CASSIRGWGQGAYEQYF.

This chain links TRBV6-1 with TRBJ1-2, with D possibly matching TRBD1 (5 bases). V lost 3 bases to trimming and J lost 7 bases, with 12 bases between them. Germline V gene data show CDR1 as MNHNS and CDR2 as SASEGT. CDR3 length: 13 residues. CDR3 residues: CASSDVTGGGYTF. The CDR3 coding sequence is TGTGCCAGCAGTGACGTTACAGGTGGTGGCTACACCTTC.